This is a list of T cell receptor beta chains from one sample in a study of beta chain features in type 1 diabetes. Clones were read by immunoSEQ multiplex PCR, and TCRdb kept only the in-frame ones, dropping some. Here the sample spans some 410,000 clones, roughly 10% being singletons. Sequenced: naive CD4+ T cells from blood. The source is a woman between 18 and 29 years old in good health. The CDR3 runs from the conserved cysteine through the conserved F or W. A D gene is named only where the DNA matches it firmly. Size is omitted from some rows. Given values are once, few, many or a class for expanded clones.

CDR3aa,CDR3nt,abundance,v_gene,j_gene,d_gene
CAWSVGTTVWEQYF,TGTGCCTGGAGTGTTGGGACGACCGTTTGGGAGCAGTACTTC,few,TRBV30,TRBJ2-7,NA
CASRTLAGQTYEQYF,TGTGCCAGCAGGACACTAGCGGGACAGACCTACGAGCAGTACTTC,few,TRBV6-5,TRBJ2-7,TRBD2
CASSLLPMEYEQYF,TGCGCCAGCAGCTTGCTACCCATGGAGTACGAGCAGTACTTC,few,TRBV5-1,TRBJ2-7,NA
CASSSKVTSGDHNEQFF,TGTGCCAGCAGCTCAAAGGTGACTAGCGGCGACCACAATGAGCAGTTCTTC,NA,TRBV7-9,TRBJ2-1,TRBD2
CASSPGGGGLYGYTF,TGTGCCAGCAGCCCAGGCGGCGGGGGCCTGTATGGCTACACCTTC,few,TRBV28,TRBJ1-2,NA
CAISEREDVYEQYF,TGTGCCATCAGTGAGCGGGAGGACGTCTACGAGCAGTACTTC,NA,TRBV10-3,TRBJ2-7,TRBD2
CASGRTPDTQYF,TGTGCTAGTGGAAGGACTCCCGATACGCAGTATTTT,few,TRBV12-5,TRBJ2-3,NA
CASSQNLFQESYEQYF,TGCGCCAGCAGCCAGAACCTTTTTCAGGAGTCCTACGAGCAGTACTTC,NA,TRBV4-3,TRBJ2-7,NA
CASSIEQWREQFF,TGTGCCAGTAGTATAGAGCAATGGCGTGAGCAGTTCTTC,NA,TRBV19,TRBJ2-1,NA
CASSRLTGVDSPLHF,TGTGCCAGCAGCCGGCTAACAGGGGTCGACTCACCCCTCCACTTT,NA,TRBV7-9,TRBJ1-6,TRBD1
CASSLLISQIAKNIQYF,TGTGCCAGCAGCTTGTTGATTTCTCAAATAGCCAAAAACATTCAGTACTTC,few,TRBV5-6,TRBJ2-4,NA
CASSQFKAAGVPGELFF,TGCGCCAGCAGCCAATTTAAGGCGGCAGGGGTACCCGGGGAGCTGTTTTTT,few,TRBV4-1,TRBJ2-2,NA
CASSLAYTDTQYF,TGTGCCAGCAGCTTAGCTTACACAGATACGCAGTATTTT,NA,TRBV7-9,TRBJ2-3,NA
CASTLGGYKNIQYF,TGTGCCAGTACCCTAGGGGGCTATAAAAACATTCAGTACTTC,few,TRBV19,TRBJ2-4,TRBD1
CASSRTGEYYGYTF,TGTGCCAGCAGCCGGACAGGGGAGTACTATGGCTACACCTTC,few,TRBV7-9,TRBJ1-2,TRBD1
CASARGPGGNQPQHF,TGTGCCAGCGCTAGGGGGCCGGGGGGCAATCAGCCCCAGCATTTT,NA,TRBV28,TRBJ1-5,TRBD1
CASSLSRTGNEQFF,TGTGCCAGCAGCCTTAGCCGAACGGGGAATGAGCAGTTCTTC,few,TRBV11-2,TRBJ2-1,NA
CASSQLQGLSYEQYF,TGCGCCAGCAGCCAACTACAGGGGCTCTCCTACGAGCAGTACTTC,NA,TRBV4-3,TRBJ2-7,TRBD1
CASSPRGPDTQYF,TGTGCCAGCAGCCCACGGGGTCCAGATACGCAGTATTTT,few,TRBV7-3,TRBJ2-3,NA
CASSPGSSGANVLTF,TGTGCCAGCAGTCCCGGATCCTCTGGGGCCAACGTCCTGACTTTC,NA,TRBV28,TRBJ2-6,NA
CAIRGLTTDGYTF,TGTGCCATCAGGGGCCTTACGACCGATGGCTACACCTTC,NA,TRBV10-3,TRBJ1-2,NA
CASSRNRDREKLFF,TGTGCCAGCAGCCGTAACAGGGACCGTGAAAAACTGTTTTTT,few,TRBV7-9,TRBJ1-4,NA